The text below deals with one T cell receptor beta chain. Its target antigen remains unknown. Nothing much larger sits one base from this clone, and base qualities are not available. The trial excluded patients who had a history of autoimmune disease or who were on systemic immunosuppression. Peripheral blood for TCR sequencing was drawn from every dose cohort at baseline, at cycle 4 day 1 and at cycle 7 day 1. Samples came from an open-label, multicenter, first-in-human phase I dose-escalation trial of ivuxolimab. The trial enrolled adults with locally advanced or metastatic head and neck squamous cell, hepatocellular, melanoma or renal cell carcinoma. CD4+ and CD8+ T cells were sorted separately from peripheral blood before TCR sequencing. The CDR3 goes from the cysteine to the phenylalanine over 14 residues. The CDR3 DNA has 42 bases and is translated from base 1. CDR1 is given as MNHNS and CDR2 as SASEGT, both from the germline V gene. Trimming takes 4 bases from V and 3 bases from J, and the germline ends sit 12 bases apart.

This record belongs to a study of OX40 agonist ivuxolimab in advanced cancers. In the study overall: Ivuxolimab, which targeted the costimulatory receptor OX40 (CD134), was an agonistic, fully human IgG2 monoclonal antibody. Three dose-escalation patients achieved partial responses, one with hepatocellular carcinoma and two with cutaneous melanoma. Intravenous ivuxolimab was administered to patients every 2 weeks at six dose levels: 0.01, 0.1, 0.3, 1.5, 3 and 10 mg/kg. The dose-escalation cohort was roughly 80% male with a mean age of roughly 62 years, ranging from roughly 20 to 80. Prior anti-PD-1, anti-PD-L1 or anti-CTLA-4 therapy was permitted, and checkpoint inhibitors had been received by less than 45% of dose-escalation patients. Peripheral TCRbeta sequencing aimed to test whether ivuxolimab altered TCR sequence diversity and caused clonal T-cell expansion. Of the 50 to 55 patients in dose escalation, about 20 had hepatocellular carcinoma, about 15 had melanoma, 9 had renal cell carcinoma and 9 had head and neck cancer. The paper describes the monotherapy dose-escalation part (N of about 47 patients) of the phase I trial of ivuxolimab. Beyond this particular receptor, the publication reports: Low levels of normalized T-cell clonal expansion were also seen in some nonresponding patients. In partial responders in the 0.1-3.0 mg/kg groups, normalized peripheral clonal expansion was found to be among the lowest, especially among CD8+ T cells. After ivuxolimab, more expanded clones were found on average in CD8+ T cells than in CD4+ T cells. Clonal expansion of both CD4+ and CD8+ blood T cells was observed from baseline to week 6 at doses 0.1 to 3.0 mg/kg. The antigen specificity of the clonally expanded peripheral T cells was not determined.

Genomic DNA was isolated from the sorted cells so that the TCRbeta CDR3 region could be sequenced. The immunoSEQ Assay was used to sequence the TCRbeta CDR3 regions. The clones in this table, taken by TCRdb from immuneACCESS, are in-frame only. Not every clone is retained; where verified, under half of the shortfall comes from an unresolved V gene, and the cause of the rest is unknown. This sample comprises around 63,000 clones, 80% to 90% of them detected only once. The ten largest clones add up to 9.5% to 14% of the sample. Sequenced here: CD4+ or CD8+ T cells sorted from blood, sampled in a trial of the OX40 agonist ivuxolimab. The TCR sequence derives from an adult with an advanced solid tumor such as melanoma, head and neck, liver or kidney cancer. The rearranged chain carries TRBV6-1 and TRBJ2-5; TRBD2 is a weak D gene call, 6 bases matching. CDR3 region: CASSVNTGEETQYF. The nucleotide sequence reads TGTGCCAGCAGTGTGAACACGGGGGAAGAGACCCAGTACTTC.